This TCR beta chain was sequenced during a study of T-cell reconstitution after alpha-beta-depleted transplantation in children. A library of TCRbeta sequences, prepared with unique molecular identifiers, was generated. Via MiXCR, TCRdb re-called the PCR reads, giving one row per CDR3 protein. The data show about 190,000 distinct CDR3 sequences, around 6.8% seen once. The CDR3 loop spans 15 amino acids. The ends lost 3 bases at V and 3 bases at J; junction bases unmatched: 5. Looked up from germline, CDR1 is KGHDR and CDR2 is SFDVKD. The receptor's source is a human donor who donated a stem cell graft to a child with Wiskott-Aldrich syndrome. The chain carries TRBV24-1 and TRBJ2-5, with 8 bases lining up with TRBD1. The material sequenced was PBMCs from the stem cell graft donor, taken from the stem cell graft. CDR3 nucleotides: TGTGCCACCAGTGATACCGGACAGGGAAAAGAGACCCAGTACTTC. Its translation is CATSDTGQGKETQYF.